Below, 10 T cell receptor beta chains from the same sample are listed, as sequenced in a study of tumor-infiltrating lymphocytes in primary liver carcinoma. Both blood RNA, taken from unsorted whole blood, and germline DNA were extracted. Making TCR beta cDNA involved around 500 ng total RNA and a constant-region primer. Three nested multiplex PCR rounds, a slightly modified ARM-PCR, produced the libraries for TCR beta. For 10 cycles apiece, the opening two PCR rounds ran with TRBV1-TRBV30 forward primers and a C-beta reverse primer. From the multiplex PCR reads, TCRdb called clonotypes with MiXCR, one entry per CDR3 protein. The sample lists hundreds of thousands of distinct CDR3 sequences; nearly 60% were seen once. Sequenced sample: peripheral blood. These TCRs come from a young woman with primary liver carcinoma and hepatitis B virus infection.

The CDR3 sequence is CASSLGPGQPNYGYTF. The CDR3 DNA reads as TGCGCCAGCAGCTTGGGCCCGGGACAGCCAAACTATGGCTACACCTTC. J is TRBJ1-2 and V is TRBV5-1; 7 nucleotides agree with TRBD1. The CDR3 is made up of 16 amino acids. Germline CDR1 SGHRS, CDR2 YFSETQ. The V gene end was trimmed by 0 bases and the J gene end by 2 bases; junction bases not matched to a gene: 7.

This chain joins TRBV5-1 and TRBJ2-7, with D unclear. Trimming took 0 bases from V and 1 from J, leaving 8 bases between them. CDR1 and CDR2 (germline): SGHRS, YFSETQ. The CDR3 extends over 14 amino acids. The CDR3: CASSLESQSYEQYF. The CDR3 DNA is TGCGCCAGCAGCTTGGAGAGCCAGTCCTACGAGCAGTACTTC.

As for this clonotype: As the CDR3 is not closed by the conserved phenylalanine or tryptophan, this likely results from a read error. The rearrangement uses TRBV13 and TRBJ2-1, with a possible D match to TRBD2 (6 bases). The CDR3 contains 13 residues. V gave up 6 bases and J gave up 3 bases, with 9 bases separating them. Germline values: CDR1 PRHDT, CDR2 FYEKMQ (reference sequence). CDR3 protein: CASSPRGYNEQFL. DNA of the CDR3: TGTGCCAGCAGTCCGCGGGGCTACAATGAGCAGTTCTTG.

Concerning this clonotype: Mismatch with germline at one junction end may stem from a read error. The V gene is TRBV11-2, the J gene TRBJ2-7, with 8 bases aligning to TRBD2. CDR1 is SGHAT and CDR2 is FQNNGV in the germline V gene. The CDR3 spans 16 residues. The chain's CDR3 is CASCLAPGTSFHEQYF. The CDR3 DNA reads TGTGCCAGCTGCTTAGCTCCCGGGACTAGTTTCCACGAGCAGTACTTC.

With regard to this clonotype: A much larger clone is a single base away; this may be a read error. The chain joins TRBV29-1 to TRBJ1-3; D not resolved. CDR1 SQVTM and CDR2 ANQGSEA come from the germline V gene. The V end was cut by 7 bases, the J end by 0 bases, with 10 bases between. This CDR3 has 13 residues. The CDR3 loop reads CSALADSGNTIYF. The CDR3 nucleotides are TGCAGCGCCTTGGCGGACTCTGGAAACACCATATATTTT.

Remarks on this clonotype: Given a much more abundant clone one base away, this may be a read error. Because the CDR3 is missing its conserved closing phenylalanine or tryptophan, this is likely a read error. The J gene is TRBJ2-3, the V gene TRBV29-1, with TRBD1 matching 7 bases. V gave up 2 bases and J gave up 1 base; unmatched junction bases: 9. This CDR3 is built from 16 residues. Germline V gene lookup returns CDR1 SQVTM and CDR2 ANQGSEA. The CDR3 loop reads CSVEPGQATGTDTQYY. The CDR3 coding sequence is TGCAGCGTTGAACCCGGACAGGCGACTGGCACAGATACGCAGTATTAT.

The chain is built from TRBV12-3 or TRBV12-4 and TRBJ2-2; no clear D. V was pared by 3 bases and J by 6 bases, with 5 bases between. The CDR3 sequence is 12 residues long. CDR3 in DNA: TGTGCCAGCAGTTTTGGCCCCGGGGAGCTGTTTTTT. Its protein is CASSFGPGELFF.

The chain joins TRBV21-1 to TRBJ1-2; the listed D gene, TRBD1, was not tested against the DNA. TRBV21-1 is a documented pseudogene. This CDR3 has 13 residues. CDR3 coding DNA: TGTGCCAGCAAAACCCCTCATCACTATGGCTACACCTTC. Translated, it gives CASKTPHHYGYTF.

Comment on this clonotype: A read error may produce the germline difference seen at one junction end. The V and J genes are TRBV6-5 and TRBJ2-7, with 8 positions matching TRBD1. Germline V gene data show CDR1 as MNHEY and CDR2 as SVGAGI. The CDR3 loop spans 15 amino acids. The CDR3 sequence: CARSYSRDRFYEQYF. For the CDR3, the DNA is TGTGCCCGCAGTTACTCCCGGGACAGGTTCTACGAGCAGTACTTC.

This clonotype appeared a few times. This may come from a read error, since a much larger clone is one base off. V and J are TRBV29-1 and TRBJ2-3; no reliable D call. The germline V gene has CDR1 SQVTM and CDR2 ANQGSEA. The CDR3 has 14 residues. CDR3 sequence (DNA): TGCGGCGCTCGAAGGCGGTTTAGCACAGATACGCAGTATTTT. Encoded protein: CGARRRFSTDTQYF.